These 30 T cell receptor beta chains were sequenced from one sample in a study of molecular identifiers for immune sequencing clone quantification. Via MiXCR, TCRdb re-called the PCR reads, giving one row per CDR3 protein. The table records about 510,000 distinct CDR3 sequences, over 20% of them present only once. Sequencing used naive CD8+ T cells from blood, with Jurkat cell RNA spiked in. Subset specified: FACS-sorted CD8+CD4-CCR7+CD45RA+ naive T cells. The receptor set was obtained from a human donor in good health. Some libraries in this study had Jurkat cell RNA spiked in.

In this sample, this clonotype turned up a few times. The genes are TRBV19 and TRBJ1-5; tentative D call: TRBD1 (6 bases). The germline V and J ends were trimmed by 4 bases and 6 bases, with 10 bases remaining between them. Germline CDR1 reads LNHDA; CDR2 reads SQIVND (reference sequence). The CDR3 is 13 amino acids. CDR3 DNA sequence: TGTGCCAGTAGTACACAGGGAACTCAGCCCCAGCATTTT. Translated: CASSTQGTQPQHF.

The J gene is TRBJ1-6, the V gene TRBV13; TRBD1 agrees at 8 bases. CDR1 PRHDT and CDR2 FYEKMQ come from the germline V gene (reference sequence). V gave up 5 bases and J gave up 9 bases; unmatched junction bases: 12. CDR3 size: 16 residues. The CDR3 nucleotides read TGTGCCAGCAGCGAACAAGACAGGGGTATCTTTTCACCCCTCCACTTT. The encoded protein is CASSEQDRGIFSPLHF.

This clonotype was seen repeatedly, ten times or more. The V gene is TRBV7-6, the J gene TRBJ1-2; a possible D gene is TRBD1 (5 bases). V gave up 1 base and J gave up 4 bases, with 7 bases separating them. Germline V gene data show CDR1 as SGHVS and CDR2 as FNYEAQ. The length of the CDR3 is 13 residues. CDR3 nucleotide sequence: TGTGCCAGCAGCTTAGGGGACTTCTATGGCTACACCTTC. It encodes CASSLGDFYGYTF.

The V call is TRBV12-3 or TRBV12-4, the J call TRBJ2-6; 12 nucleotides align to TRBD1. CDR3 length: 20 residues. The junction had 14 bases not matched to a gene; V was cut back by 3 bases and J by 5 bases. The DNA of the CDR3 is TGTGCCAGCAGTTTTTCGGGTGGTGGGGACAGGGGGCTAAGGGCCAACGTCCTGACTTTC. This gives the protein CASSFSGGGDRGLRANVLTF.

This clonotype appeared many times. The chain is built from TRBV28 and TRBJ1-2; D is unclear. The CDR3 has 14 residues. Trimming stripped 5 bases from V and 0 bases from J, with 10 bases between. From germline, CDR1 is MDHEN and CDR2 SYDVKM. The CDR3 is CASSPRRSNYGYTF. CDR3 nucleotide sequence: TGTGCCAGCAGTCCCCGCCGGTCTAACTATGGCTACACCTTC.

This clonotype occurred many times. The chain has TRBV29-1 and TRBJ2-3; maybe TRBD1 (5 bases). Trimming took 2 bases from V and 8 from J, leaving 17 bases between them. The CDR3 has 14 residues. The germline gives CDR1 SQVTM, CDR2 ANQGSEA. Written as DNA, the CDR3 is TGCAGCGTTGAACCGGCGGAGATAGGGGTTACGCAGTATTTT. It codes for CSVEPAEIGVTQYF.

The table lists this clonotype with a few counts. The chain employs TRBV12-3 or TRBV12-4 and TRBJ2-3; 9 bases fit TRBD1. Trimming at V came to 4 bases and at J to 5 bases, leaving 4 bases not matched to a gene. There are 14 residues in the CDR3. CDR3 amino acids: CASSSRQGEDTQYF. CDR3 sequence (DNA): TGTGCCAGCAGTTCTAGACAGGGGGAAGATACGCAGTATTTT.

This sequence joins TRBV7-9 and TRBJ1-1; D not certain. With 3 bases removed from V and 4 bases from J, the gap between germline ends came to 15 bases. The CDR3 consists of 15 residues. Germline V lookup: CDR1 SEHNR, CDR2 FQNEAQ (reference sequence). The CDR3 is CASSFSDRIVTEAFF. DNA for the CDR3: TGTGCCAGCAGCTTCTCCGATAGAATAGTCACTGAAGCTTTCTTT.

Concerning this clonotype itself: This may be a read error: a much more frequent sequence differs by one nucleotide. This chain uses TRBV7-9 with TRBJ2-7; D may be TRBD2 (6 bases). There are 14 residues in the CDR3. Germline-derived CDR1 and CDR2 are SEHNR and FQNEAQ (reference sequence). CDR3 bases: TGTGCCAACAGCCGGGAGACAGCCCTCTACGAGCAGTACTTC. This gives the protein CANSRETALYEQYF.

A few counts support this clonotype. The V gene is TRBV27, the J gene TRBJ2-2, with D maybe TRBD2 (7 bases). CDR3 length: 16 residues. Trimming left V 7 bases short and J 4 bases short, with 19 bases between. CDR1 is MNHEY, CDR2 SMNVEV, per germline (reference sequence). DNA for the CDR3: TGTGCCAGCAAATCCCCTAAGGGAGGGGGCACCGGGGAGCTGTTTTTT. This sequence encodes CASKSPKGGGTGELFF.

The genes are TRBV4-1 and TRBJ2-1; D gene unclear. This CDR3 has 15 residues. V lost 0 bases and J 6 bases, leaving 12 bases between the germline ends. Germline-derived CDR1 and CDR2 are MGHRA and YSYEKL. In DNA, the CDR3 is TGCGCCAGCAGCCAAGATCTGGGCGCAGCCAATGAGCAGTTCTTC. As protein: CASSQDLGAANEQFF.

This clonotype has at least ten counts. The chain couples TRBV6-2 or TRBV6-3 to TRBJ1-5; D is unclear. The CDR3 length is 17 residues. The V end was cut by 2 bases, the J end by 1 base, with 15 bases between. Germline V lookup: CDR1 MNHEY, CDR2 SVGEGT. The CDR3 reads CASSYTLQETSNQPQHF. CDR3 DNA sequence: TGTGCCAGCAGTTACACGCTTCAGGAGACGAGCAATCAGCCCCAGCATTTT.

This clonotype came up a few times. This likely comes from a read error, as the CDR3 has no conserved phenylalanine or tryptophan at its end. V usage is TRBV7-6 and J usage is TRBJ2-3; 11 nucleotides align to TRBD2. Germline V CDR1 and CDR2: SGHVS, FNYEAQ. The ends lost 1 base at V and 0 bases at J; junction bases unmatched: 15. The length of the CDR3 is 21 residues. The CDR3 coding sequence is TGTGCCAGCAGCTTAGATTGGGCAACTGGGACTAGCGGAGCTAGCACAGATACGCAGTATTCT. This codes for CASSLDWATGTSGASTDTQYS.

This clonotype was seen only a few times. The J gene is TRBJ2-3, the V gene TRBV27; maybe TRBD2 (6 bases). The V and J ends lost 5 bases and 2 bases respectively, with 26 bases between them. Germline loops: CDR1 MNHEY, CDR2 SMNVEV (reference sequence). This CDR3 spans 19 amino acids. In DNA, the CDR3 is TGTGCCAGCAGTCCACGGGTCCTTGCTGGGGCGGGGCACACAGATACGCAGTATTTT. Its translation is CASSPRVLAGAGHTDTQYF.

This clonotype was found many times. The rearrangement links TRBV7-9 to TRBJ2-3; 12 bases align to TRBD2. The CDR3 consists of 16 residues. Per germline, CDR1 SEHNR and CDR2 FQNEAQ (reference sequence). V shed 6 bases and J 3 bases; nucleotides not matched to a gene: 7. The CDR3 here is CASRSPSGRATDTQYF. The CDR3, as DNA: TGTGCCAGCAGATCCCCTAGCGGGAGGGCGACAGATACGCAGTATTTT.

Details on this clonotype: A much larger clone sits a single nucleotide away, making a read error possible. The chain uses TRBV30 and TRBJ2-2; D might be TRBD2 (5 bases). The length of the CDR3 is 12 residues. The germline CDR1 and CDR2 sequences are GTSNPN and SVGIG (reference sequence). The CDR3 DNA follows: TGTGCCTGGAGTATTTACACCGGGGAGCAGTTTTTT. Amino acid sequence: CAWSIYTGEQFF.

This clonotype was observed at least ten times. The chain recombines TRBV20-1 with TRBJ1-5; 10 positions match TRBD1. The V gene end was trimmed by 1 base and the J gene end by 0 bases; junction bases not matched to a gene: 9. The CDR3 has 18 amino acids. Germline values: CDR1 DFQATT, CDR2 SNEGSKA (reference sequence). The CDR3 DNA follows: TGCAGTGCTAGAGGTCGGACAGGGGGTCAATATAGCAATCAGCCCCAGCATTTT. The encoded protein is CSARGRTGGQYSNQPQHF.

This clonotype has a handful of counts. The V gene is TRBV27, the J gene TRBJ1-1, with D possibly TRBD1 on 5 matching bases. Germline CDR1 is MNHEY and CDR2 is SMNVEV (reference sequence). V lost 6 bases and J lost 6, with 17 bases in between. The CDR3 sequence is 14 residues long. CDR3 amino acids: CASSPGGSSSEAFF. CDR3 DNA: TGTGCCAGCAGCCCCGGGGGTTCCAGTTCTGAAGCTTTCTTT.

V is TRBV10-3 and J is TRBJ2-7; D unresolved. The CDR3 runs to 13 residues. Trimming removed 0 bases from V and 6 bases from J, with 9 bases in between. CDR1 ENHRY and CDR2 SYGVKD come from the germline V gene. The CDR3 sequence: CAISESFRSEQYF. The CDR3 bases are TGTGCCATCAGTGAGTCTTTTCGTAGCGAGCAGTACTTC.

This clonotype was observed many times. This rearrangement joins TRBV6-5 to TRBJ2-7; no clear D. The CDR3 covers 11 residues. The germline CDR1 and CDR2 sequences are MNHEY and SVGAGI. V lost 4 bases, J lost 5 bases, and 6 bases lay in between. The CDR3 sequence is CASSFRNEQYF. CDR3 DNA sequence: TGTGCCAGCAGTTTTCGGAACGAGCAGTACTTC.

This clonotype was detected ten times or more. This chain joins TRBV20-1 and TRBJ2-1; D perhaps matches TRBD1 (6 bases). CDR3 size: 15 residues. The germline V and J ends were trimmed by 6 bases and 5 bases, with 20 bases remaining between them. Germline lookup yields CDR1 DFQATT and CDR2 SNEGSKA (reference sequence). The CDR3 spells CSAAHLGQRNNEQFF. The CDR3 DNA reads TGCAGTGCCGCCCACCTCGGACAGAGAAACAATGAGCAGTTCTTC.

The V gene is TRBV5-6, the J gene TRBJ2-2; D not certain. V lost 0 bases to trimming and J lost 9 bases, with 6 bases between them. The CDR3 is made up of 12 amino acids. From germline, CDR1 is SGHDT and CDR2 YYEEEE. CDR3 loop: CASSLGTRELFF. CDR3 DNA: TGTGCCAGCAGCTTGGGTACTAGGGAGCTGTTTTTT.

Concerning this clonotype: A much larger clone lies one base from this, so it may be a read error. V is TRBV7-9 and J is TRBJ1-1; TRBD1 matches 8 bases. This CDR3 is built from 17 residues. Germline assignment: CDR1 SEHNR and CDR2 FQNEAQ (reference sequence). CDR3 nucleotide sequence: TGTGCCAGAAGCTTTCCGACAGGGGACTCCATGAACACTGAAGCTTTCTTT. Its protein product is CARSFPTGDSMNTEAFF.

This clonotype was observed many times. The chain carries TRBV7-9 and TRBJ2-7, with a tentative D call TRBD1 (5 bases). From germline, CDR1 is SEHNR and CDR2 FQNEAQ (reference sequence). The V gene lost 1 base and the J gene lost 6 bases, with 10 bases spanning the gap. The CDR3 loop spans 13 amino acids. CDR3 amino acids: CASSLGMGPEQYF. The CDR3 nucleotides are TGTGCCAGCAGCTTAGGAATGGGGCCCGAGCAGTACTTC.

This clonotype has only a few counts. The rearrangement links TRBV7-2 to TRBJ2-5; 9 bases match TRBD2. Germline assignment: CDR1 SGHTA and CDR2 FQGNSA. This CDR3 contains 16 residues. The junction had 10 bases not matched to a gene; V was cut back by 5 bases and J by 3 bases. In DNA form, the CDR3 reads TGTGCCAGCAGCCCCTCGCGGGGGGGCGGGGAAGAGACCCAGTACTTC. Translating gives CASSPSRGGGEETQYF. Using reference TRBV7-2 and TRBJ2-5 for the parts outside the CDR3, the full variable domain is GAGVSQSPSNKVTEKGKDVELRCDPISGHTALYWYRQSLGQGLEFLIYFQGNSAPDKSGLPSDRFSAERTGGSVSTLTIQRTQQEDSAVYLCASSPSRGGGEETQYFGPGTRLLVL.

DNA for the CDR3: TGTGCCAGCAGCCAAGACCCAGCTAACCCCTACAATGAGCAGTTCTTC. Encoded protein: CASSQDPANPYNEQFF. The J gene is TRBJ2-1, the V gene TRBV4-2, with D uncertain. The V end was cut by 0 bases, the J end by 2 bases, with 11 bases between. This CDR3 region has 16 residues. Germline V lookup: CDR1 LGHNA, CDR2 YNFKEQ.

This clonotype has a count of ten or more. This chain joins TRBV7-2 and TRBJ1-4; D might be TRBD1 (5 bases). CDR1 is SGHTA, CDR2 FQGNSA, per germline. This CDR3 spans 14 amino acids. V was shortened by 0 bases and J by 8 bases, with 10 bases between the two germline ends. CDR3 DNA sequence: TGTGCCAGCAGCTTAGCCGGGGCGAGGGAAAAACTGTTTTTT. Its translation is CASSLAGAREKLFF.

Regarding this clonotype: Since no conserved phenylalanine or tryptophan closes the CDR3, a read error is the likely cause. V and J are TRBV28 and TRBJ2-1; unclear D gene. Between the trimmed V and J ends, which lost 6 bases and 0 bases, there was a span of 9 bases. The germline CDR1 and CDR2 sequences are MDHEN and SYDVKM. This CDR3 is 14 amino acids long. The CDR3 sequence: CASRAESSYNEQFL. The DNA of the CDR3 is TGTGCCAGCAGAGCAGAGAGCTCCTACAATGAGCAGTTCTTG.

The chain couples TRBV6-2 or TRBV6-3 to TRBJ2-3; 8 positions agree with TRBD2. V trimming: 0 bases; J trimming: 2 bases; junction bases outside the gene matches: 13. Germline V CDR1 and CDR2: MNHEY, SVGEGT. CDR3 length equals 19 residues. CDR3 coding DNA: TGTGCCAGCAGTTACTCGATCAGCGGGGGCCTATCAACCACAGATACGCAGTATTTT. It yields the protein CASSYSISGGLSTTDTQYF.

With respect to this clonotype: A read error may be the cause here, since a much bigger clone is one base away. V usage is TRBV12-3 or TRBV12-4 and J usage is TRBJ1-5; TRBD1 is a possible D gene (5 bases). CDR3 length equals 13 residues. Trimming took 7 bases from V and 6 from J, leaving 13 bases between them. Here the CDR3 reads CASINGGSQPQHF. DNA for the CDR3: TGTGCCAGCATTAATGGGGGGAGTCAGCCCCAGCATTTT.